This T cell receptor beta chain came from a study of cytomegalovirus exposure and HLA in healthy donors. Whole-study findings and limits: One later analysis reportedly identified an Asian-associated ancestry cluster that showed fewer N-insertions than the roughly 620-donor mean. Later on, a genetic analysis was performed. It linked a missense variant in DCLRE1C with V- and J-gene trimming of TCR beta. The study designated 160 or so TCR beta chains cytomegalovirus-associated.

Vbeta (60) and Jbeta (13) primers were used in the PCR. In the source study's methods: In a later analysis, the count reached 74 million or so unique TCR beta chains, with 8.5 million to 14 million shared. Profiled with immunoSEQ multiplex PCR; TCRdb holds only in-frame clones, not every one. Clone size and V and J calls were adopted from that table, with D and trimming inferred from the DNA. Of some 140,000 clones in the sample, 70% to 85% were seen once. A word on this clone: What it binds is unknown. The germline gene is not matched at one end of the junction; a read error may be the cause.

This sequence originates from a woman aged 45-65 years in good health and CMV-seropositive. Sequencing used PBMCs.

DNA of the CDR3: TGTGCCAGCACCTTATTAGCGGGGCTGGGGATAGATACGCAGTATTTT. Its translation: CASTLLAGLGIDTQYF. The chain recombines TRBV7-2 with TRBJ2-3; 8 bases align to TRBD2. Looked up from germline, CDR1 is SGHTA and CDR2 is FQGNSA. The CDR3 extends over 16 amino acids.